This TCR beta chain originates from a study of T cell responses to AZD1222 COVID-19 vaccine. Study-wide results and caveats: Breadth and depth of Spike-specific TCRs rose after two AZD1222 doses.

The CDR3 covers 11 residues. Trimming removed 7 bases at V and 6 bases at J, with 6 bases between. CDR1 and CDR2 (germline): MNHEY, SVGAGI. Second-dose recipients at about 4 or about 12 weeks were treated as one pooled group. TCRdb's table, derived via immunoSEQ multiplex PCR, lists solely in-frame clones and lacks some. The data contain about 56,000 clones, about 80% of them singletons. The sample holds a few counts of this clone. The target antigen is unknown. This chain connects TRBV6-5 to TRBJ2-2, with D uncertain. This TCR was recovered from an adult who received the AZD1222 COVID-19 vaccine. The material sequenced was peripheral blood, taken 28 days after the second AZD1222 dose. CDR3 in amino acids: CASKIAGELFF. In DNA, the CDR3 is TGTGCCAGCAAGATCGCCGGGGAGCTGTTTTTT.